The TCR beta chain described here comes from a study of OX40 agonist ivuxolimab in advanced cancers. Study-level information: Therapy given before enrollment (anti-PD-1, anti-PD-L1 or anti-CTLA-4) was allowed, and 40% to 50% had some. General study results and limits: Among T cells, CD8+ cells averaged more expanded clones than CD4+ cells.

Data came from immunoSEQ multiplex PCR; TCRdb stores just in-frame clones and leaves some out. This sample has just over 35,000 clones, with under 90% found just once. Germline V gene lookup returns CDR1 SSHAT and CDR2 FNYEAQ (reference sequence). This CDR3 has 15 residues. Trimming took 3 bases from V and 7 from J; bases not matched to a gene: 9. Comment on this clone: Its antigen is unknown.

This clonotype was obtained from an adult with an advanced solid tumor such as melanoma, head and neck, liver or kidney cancer. This sequence joins TRBV7-7 and TRBJ2-1, with 7 bases fitting TRBD2. Sequenced here: CD4+ or CD8+ T cells sorted from blood, sampled in a trial of the OX40 agonist ivuxolimab. The CDR3 region has the DNA TGTGCCAGCAGCTTCGACGGGTCAGCGGGGAATGAGCAGTTCTTC. It encodes CASSFDGSAGNEQFF.